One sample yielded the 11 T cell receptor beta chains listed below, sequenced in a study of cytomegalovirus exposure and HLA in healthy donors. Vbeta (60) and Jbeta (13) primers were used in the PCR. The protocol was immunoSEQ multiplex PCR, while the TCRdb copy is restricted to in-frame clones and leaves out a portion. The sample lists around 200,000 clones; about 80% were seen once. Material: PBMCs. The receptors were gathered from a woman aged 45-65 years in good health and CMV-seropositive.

The CDR3 nucleotides read TGTGCCAGCCTGGACAGGGCAACGCTAGCTACCGGGGAGCTGTTTTTT. The encoded protein is CASLDRATLATGELFF. The chain links TRBV27 to TRBJ2-2; 8 bases line up with TRBD1. With V trimmed by 8 bases and J by 5 bases, 13 bases remained unmatched. CDR3 length: 16 amino acids. Germline-derived CDR1 and CDR2 are MNHEY and SMNVEV (reference sequence).

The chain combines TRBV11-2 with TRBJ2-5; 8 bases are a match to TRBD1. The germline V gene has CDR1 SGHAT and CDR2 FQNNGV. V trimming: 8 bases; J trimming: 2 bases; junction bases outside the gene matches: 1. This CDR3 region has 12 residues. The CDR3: CASGTGQETQYF. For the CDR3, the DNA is TGTGCCAGCGGGACAGGACAAGAGACCCAGTACTTC.

CDR3 in amino acids: CASSASGYTEAFF. The CDR3 DNA reads as TGTGCCAGCAGCGCCTCAGGGTACACTGAAGCTTTCTTT. V usage is TRBV9 and J usage is TRBJ1-1; possible D gene TRBD1, 5 bases. V was trimmed by 3 bases and J by 3 bases, leaving 9 bases between them. Germline CDR1 reads SGDLS; CDR2 reads YYNGEE. The CDR3 contains 13 residues. Looking up the rest from reference TRBV9 and TRBJ1-1 gives the full variable domain: DSGVTQTPKHLITATGQRVTLRCSPRSGDLSVYWYQQSLDQGLQFLIQYYNGEERAKGNILERFSAQQFPDLHSELNLSSLELGDSALYFCASSASGYTEAFFGQGTRLTVV.

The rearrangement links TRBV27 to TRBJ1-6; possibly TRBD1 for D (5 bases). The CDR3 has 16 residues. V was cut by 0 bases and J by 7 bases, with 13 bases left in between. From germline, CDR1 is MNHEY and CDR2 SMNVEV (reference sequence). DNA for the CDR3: TGTGCCAGCAGTTTATCGGAGGGGTTTCGGAATTCACCCCTCCACTTT. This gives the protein CASSLSEGFRNSPLHF.

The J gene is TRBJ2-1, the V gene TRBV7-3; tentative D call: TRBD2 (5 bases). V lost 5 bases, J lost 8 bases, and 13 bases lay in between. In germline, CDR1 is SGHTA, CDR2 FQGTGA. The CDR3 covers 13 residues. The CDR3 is CASSPLWGDEQFF. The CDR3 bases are TGTGCCAGCAGCCCACTTTGGGGAGATGAGCAGTTCTTC. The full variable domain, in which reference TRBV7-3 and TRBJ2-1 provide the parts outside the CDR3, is GAGVSQTPSNKVTEKGKYVELRCDPISGHTALYWYRQSLGQGPEFLIYFQGTGAADDSGLPNDRFFAVRPEGSVSTLKIQRTERGDSAVYLCASSPLWGDEQFFGPGTRLTVL.

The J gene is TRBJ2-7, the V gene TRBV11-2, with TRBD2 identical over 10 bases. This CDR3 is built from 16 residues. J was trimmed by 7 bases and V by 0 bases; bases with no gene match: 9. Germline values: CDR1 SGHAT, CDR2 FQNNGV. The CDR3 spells CASSLDVGLAGVEQYF. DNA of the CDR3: TGTGCCAGCAGCTTAGATGTAGGGCTAGCGGGGGTTGAGCAGTACTTC.

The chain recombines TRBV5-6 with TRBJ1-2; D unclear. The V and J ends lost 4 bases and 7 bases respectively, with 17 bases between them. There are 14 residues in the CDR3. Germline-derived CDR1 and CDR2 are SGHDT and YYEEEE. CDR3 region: CASSRTLGSPGYTF. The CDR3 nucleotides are TGTGCCAGCAGCAGAACCTTAGGGAGCCCTGGCTACACCTTC.

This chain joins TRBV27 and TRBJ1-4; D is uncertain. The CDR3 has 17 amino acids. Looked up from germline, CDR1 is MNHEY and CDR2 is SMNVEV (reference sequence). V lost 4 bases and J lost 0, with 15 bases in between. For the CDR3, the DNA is TGTGCCAGCAGTTCTGGTGGCAGGATTGCAACTAATGAAAAACTGTTTTTT. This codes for CASSSGGRIATNEKLFF.

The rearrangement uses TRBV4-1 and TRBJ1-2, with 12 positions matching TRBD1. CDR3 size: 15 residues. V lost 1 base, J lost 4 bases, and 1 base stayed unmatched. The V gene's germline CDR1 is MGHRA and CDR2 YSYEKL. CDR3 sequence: CASSQGDRGLYGYTF. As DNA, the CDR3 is TGCGCCAGCAGCCAAGGGGACAGGGGGCTCTATGGCTACACCTTC.

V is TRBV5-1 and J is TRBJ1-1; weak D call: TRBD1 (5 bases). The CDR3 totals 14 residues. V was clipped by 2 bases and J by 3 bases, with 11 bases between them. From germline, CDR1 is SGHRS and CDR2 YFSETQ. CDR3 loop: CASSFSGQDTEAFF. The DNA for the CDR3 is TGCGCCAGCAGCTTCTCAGGGCAGGACACTGAAGCTTTCTTT.

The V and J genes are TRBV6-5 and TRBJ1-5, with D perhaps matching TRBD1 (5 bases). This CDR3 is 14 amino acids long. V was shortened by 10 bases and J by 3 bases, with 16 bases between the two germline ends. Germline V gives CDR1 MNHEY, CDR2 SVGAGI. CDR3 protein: CATVAGLINQPQHF. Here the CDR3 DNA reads TGTGCCACCGTGGCGGGACTTATCAATCAGCCCCAGCATTTT.